The T cell receptor (beta chain) described here comes from a study of blood T cell repertoires in COVID-19. Per the germline V gene, CDR1 is SGHTA and CDR2 is FQGNSA. The V and J ends lost 5 bases and 7 bases, in that order; junction bases with no gene match: 12. The CDR3 is made up of 15 amino acids. Sequenced by immunoSEQ multiplex PCR; TCRdb stores in-frame clones only, minus some. The repertoire holds about 150,000 clones, with approximately 90% as singletons. V gene TRBV7-2 combines with J gene TRBJ2-5; 8 bases agree with TRBD1. Sample: peripheral blood. The origin of this receptor is a woman aged 45-65 years with active or convalescent COVID-19. The CDR3 DNA sequence: TGTGCCAGCAGCCAACGAACGGACAGGGCGGCGACCCAGTACTTC. The encoded protein is CASSQRTDRAATQYF.